The clone carrying this T cell receptor beta chain came up once. The data are from a study of blood T cell repertoires in COVID-19. About the study: Acute and convalescent COVID-19 specimens originated in the United States, Italy and Spain. PBMCs, B-cell-depleted T cells, or T cells provided the cDNA or gDNA that made up the material.

V lost 2 bases, J lost 0 bases, and 8 bases lay in between. Germline assignment: CDR1 GTSNPN and CDR2 SVGIG (reference sequence). CDR3 length equals 14 residues. Per the original methods: How many nucleated cells were present was estimated from reference gene primer amplification. Method: immunoSEQ multiplex PCR; TCRdb's copy keeps in-frame clones and lacks some. V, J and clone size are taken as reported in that table, and D and trimming were inferred from the DNA itself. The table has about 160,000 clones, about 85% seen once. The sequence was collected from a human donor with acute or convalescent COVID-19. The donor label of this sample is uncertain. The rearrangement joins TRBV30 to TRBJ1-5; D remains ambiguous. Specimen: peripheral blood. The CDR3 protein is CAWSTALSNQPQHF. As DNA, the CDR3 is TGTGCCTGGAGTACAGCCCTTAGCAATCAGCCCCAGCATTTT.